This entry lists 5 T cell receptor beta chains sequenced from one sample in a study of breast tumors, draining lymph nodes, adjacent tissues. The lymph nodes were axillary draining lymph nodes from breast cancer patients. One entry per CDR3 protein results from TCRdb running MiXCR on the multiplex PCR reads. The table shows around 150,000 distinct CDR3 sequences, with 32% occurring only once. The sequenced sample consisted of axillary lymph node tissue. Receptors originate from a female donor with breast cancer. Some clones in this sample may be carry-over from other donors' samples.

This clonotype was picked up many times. The genes are TRBV7-3 and TRBJ2-2; D not certain. V dropped 3 bases and J dropped 1 base, with 12 bases sitting between them. Germline V gene lookup returns CDR1 SGHTA and CDR2 FQGTGA. The CDR3 contains 16 residues. The CDR3 coding sequence is TGTGCCAGCAGCTTGAACCCTCAAGGGAACACCGGGGAGCTGTTTTTT. It codes for CASSLNPQGNTGELFF.

This clonotype was observed at least ten times. This may be a read error: a much more frequent sequence differs by one nucleotide. The CDR3 ends on some other residue instead of the conserved phenylalanine or tryptophan, so this is likely a read error. The CDR3 here is CASSLGVGQETQYL. In nucleotides, the CDR3 is TGTGCCAGCAGCTTAGGGGTGGGCCAAGAGACCCAGTACCTC. This rearrangement joins TRBV7-9 to TRBJ2-5, with D unresolved. Trimming stripped 1 base from V and 1 base from J, with 7 bases between. CDR1 and CDR2 (germline): SEHNR, FQNEAQ (reference sequence). The CDR3 is 14 residues long.

On this clonotype itself: The CDR3 ends on some other residue instead of the conserved phenylalanine or tryptophan, so this is likely a read error. This chain links TRBV5-1 with TRBJ2-2; D is possibly TRBD1 or TRBD2 (5 bases each). The germline V gene has CDR1 SGHRS and CDR2 YFSETQ. V shed 4 bases and J shed 4 bases, with 17 bases lying between them. This CDR3 spans 16 amino acids. The CDR3 sequence is CASSRLGDGPTGELFL. CDR3 nucleotide sequence: TGCGCCAGCAGCCGTCTCGGGGACGGACCCACCGGGGAGCTGTTTTTG.

In regard to this clonotype: No conserved phenylalanine or tryptophan is present at the end of the CDR3, so a read error is the likely explanation. The DNA is omitted, as the CDR3 cannot be located on it reliably, and the CDR3 follows TCRdb's listing. The rearrangement links TRBV13 to TRBJ2-5. Inclusive of both ends, the CDR3 amounts to 9 amino acids. The V gene's germline CDR1 is PRHDT and CDR2 FYEKMQ (reference sequence). The CDR3 reads CASSLGCTS.

On this clonotype: The final CDR3 position lacks the conserved phenylalanine or tryptophan, pointing to a likely read error. It is unclear where the CDR3 begins or ends on the DNA, so no DNA is shown, and the CDR3 is as TCRdb lists it. The chain carries TRBV20-1 and TRBJ2-7; the D call TRBD2 from the table was never checked on the DNA. CDR1 and CDR2 from the germline V gene are DFQATT and SNEGSKA (reference sequence). Ends included, the CDR3 has 9 residues. The CDR3 reads CSAHSGLAG.